This TCR beta chain was profiled in a study of CD8+ T cells in alopecia areata. Unmatched junction bases numbered 8, after V lost 2 bases and J lost 7 bases. The CDR3 is 15 residues long. The V gene's germline CDR1 is SGHNT and CDR2 YYREEE (reference sequence). Following RNA extraction, reverse transcription yielded cDNA that acted as the sequencing template. The method was immunoSEQ multiplex PCR; TCRdb's version includes in-frame clones alone and lacks a portion of them. The sample yields 90,000 to 100,000 clones, less than 50% seen once. This chain links TRBV5-4 with TRBJ2-1, with TRBD2 matching 8 bases. The clonotype originates from a human donor with alopecia areata. Sequences were obtained from CD4+ T cells sorted from blood. The CDR3 protein is CASSLTGLDRNEQFF. The DNA of the CDR3 is TGTGCCAGCAGCTTAACGGGACTAGATAGAAATGAGCAGTTCTTC.